The clone carrying this T cell receptor beta chain came up a few times. What it binds is not known. This sample was included in a study of T cell repertoires in cytomegalovirus infection. Study-wide background: Shared public TCR beta signatures pointed to both CMV infection and a matching HLA type.

Between the trimmed V and J ends, which lost 8 bases and 3 bases, there was a span of 19 bases. CDR1 is MNHEY, CDR2 SVGAGI, per germline. This CDR3 is built from 15 residues. Whole-study findings and limits: Dominating the ex vivo response were HLA-C-restricted CMV-specific TCR beta clonotypes.

TCRdb called the reads again in MiXCR, with one record for every CDR3 protein. This table has 350,000 to 500,000 distinct CDR3 sequences, approximately 32% appearing once. The J gene is TRBJ1-1, the V gene TRBV6-5; maybe TRBD1 (6 bases). Sequences were obtained from PBMCs. The clonotype was recovered from a human donor in good health (CMV status not recorded). Some clones in this sample may be carry-over from other donors' samples. The CDR3 DNA is TGTGCCAGCCTTCCGCCCCGGACAGTTCACACTGAAGCTTTCTTT. The encoded protein is CASLPPRTVHTEAFF.